This T cell receptor beta chain came from a study of T cells in Graves' hyperthyroidism and ophthalmopathy. General observations from the study: Ophthalmopathy was separated from stable hyperthyroidism by a 13 V-J model. Blood also contained most expanded thyroid clonotypes above 0.001.

TCR beta CDR3 regions were amplified from RNA. TCR CDR3 underwent first-round RT-PCR with the HTBI primer set. TCRdb reprocessed the multiplex PCR reads with MiXCR, giving one entry per CDR3 protein. The sample holds almost 50,000 distinct CDR3 sequences; approximately 53% are singletons and the top ten take 30% to 40%. Remarks on this clonotype: Its target is unknown.

Diagnosis relied on clinical symptoms, serum thyroxine and TRAb, thyroid ultrasound and orbital computed tomography. The sequence was obtained from a man aged 18 to 29 with Graves' hyperthyroidism. What was sequenced was peripheral blood or thyroid tissue (not recorded which).

This chain's CDR3 is CASSVELQGAGGYTF. The CDR3 DNA reads as TGTGCCAGCAGCGTAGAACTACAGGGAGCAGGTGGCTACACCTTC. The V gene is TRBV14, the J gene TRBJ1-2, with a tentative D call TRBD1 (6 bases). The CDR3 has 15 residues. Trimming cost V 5 bases and J 7 bases, with 20 bases left between them. Germline CDR1 is SGHDN and CDR2 is FVKESK.